These 20 T cell receptor beta chains came from one sample sequenced in a study of graft-versus-host responses after intestinal transplantation. No antigen has been assigned to these receptors. The protocol was immunoSEQ multiplex PCR, while the TCRdb copy is restricted to in-frame clones and leaves out a portion. Found here are 98,000 or so clones, roughly 84% of them singletons; the top ten hold 0.7% to 0.9%. The specimen comprised unstimulated CD4+ T cells sorted from spleen or lymph node cells, sampled before intestinal transplant. These TCRs come from a human donor who received an intestinal transplant.

Concerning this clone: Other nucleotide sequences in the sample specify the same CDR3. Here the CDR3 DNA reads TGTGCCAGCAGCTGGGGAGGCGGGGCCCGGTCCTACGAGCAGTACTTC. Its translation: CASSWGGGARSYEQYF. The chain couples TRBV5-6 to TRBJ2-7; D might be TRBD2 (6 bases). V lost 3 bases and J lost 1, with 17 bases in between. Germline values: CDR1 SGHDT, CDR2 YYEEEE. The CDR3 is made up of 16 amino acids. Using reference TRBV5-6 and TRBJ2-7 for the parts outside the CDR3, the full variable domain is DAGVTQSPTHLIKTRGQQVTLRCSPKSGHDTVSWYQQALGQGPQFIFQYYEEEERQRGNFPDRFSGHQFPNYSSELNVNALLLGDSALYLCASSWGGGARSYEQYFGPGTRLTVT.

In its sample, this clone was seen once. This sample also contains other DNA sequences that code for the same CDR3. This chain connects TRBV18 to TRBJ2-5; D is ambiguous. The CDR3 contains 11 residues. The germline CDR1 and CDR2 sequences are KGHSH and LQKENI. Trimming shortened V by 4 bases and J by 2 bases, and 2 bases separated the two germline ends. DNA of the CDR3: TGTGCCAGCTCACTTCAAGAGACCCAGTACTTC. It codes for CASSLQETQYF.

The rearrangement joins TRBV6-1 to TRBJ2-7; 10 positions match TRBD2. The CDR3 is 13 residues long. V lost 5 bases to trimming and J lost 6 bases; unmatched junction nucleotides: 4. Germline lookup yields CDR1 MNHNS and CDR2 SASEGT. The CDR3 nucleotides are TGTGCCAGCAGTCCCGGACTAGCGGCCGAGCAGTACTTC. Amino acids: CASSPGLAAEQYF.

This chain uses TRBV5-1 with TRBJ2-7, with 8 positions matching TRBD1. Germline V gene data show CDR1 as SGHRS and CDR2 as YFSETQ. This CDR3 is built from 16 residues. J was trimmed by 4 bases and V by 3 bases; bases with no gene match: 12. For the CDR3, the DNA is TGCGCCAGCAGCTCGGGGGCAGGGGGCGCGGGATACGAGCAGTACTTC. Residues: CASSSGAGGAGYEQYF. The whole variable domain, remainder taken from reference TRBV5-1 and TRBJ2-7, is KAGVTQTPRYLIKTRGQQVTLSCSPISGHRSVSWYQQTPGQGLQFLFEYFSETQRNKGNFPGRFSGRQFSNSRSEMNVSTLELGDSALYLCASSSGAGGAGYEQYFGPGTRLTVT.

The genes are TRBV2 and TRBJ1-6, with TRBD1 matching over 8 bases. With 1 base clipped from V and 7 bases from J, the junction kept 6 bases outside the gene matches. This CDR3 spans 16 amino acids. Germline V gene lookup returns CDR1 SNHLY and CDR2 FYNNEI. The chain's CDR3 is CASSEERTGKNSPLHF. The CDR3 DNA sequence: TGTGCCAGCAGTGAAGAAAGGACAGGGAAGAATTCACCCCTCCACTTT.

In its sample, this clone was seen once. The chain couples TRBV7-6 to TRBJ1-1; no definite D call. Trimming shortened V by 5 bases and J by 8 bases, and 15 bases separated the two germline ends. The germline gives CDR1 SGHVS, CDR2 FNYEAQ. CDR3 size: 13 residues. CDR3 residues: CASSPMRQLEAFF. The CDR3 DNA reads as TGTGCCAGCAGCCCAATGAGACAACTCGAAGCTTTCTTT. The variable domain in full, completed from reference TRBV7-6 and TRBJ1-1, reads GAGVSQSPRYKVTKRGQDVALRCDPISGHVSLYWYRQALGQGPEFLTYFNYEAQQDKSGLPNDRFSAERPEGSISTLTIQRTEQRDSAMYRCASSPMRQLEAFFGQGTRLTVV.

The V call is TRBV14, the J call TRBJ2-7, with 7 bases fitting TRBD1. The CDR3 spans 14 residues. Germline trimming cut 7 bases from V and 8 bases from J; bases unmatched to any gene: 14. Germline V gene lookup returns CDR1 SGHDN and CDR2 FVKESK. The CDR3 loop reads CASNRQGRAGQQYF. As DNA, the CDR3 is TGTGCCAGCAACAGACAGGGTAGGGCAGGGCAGCAGTACTTC.

The rearrangement joins TRBV4-2 to TRBJ2-6; D not resolved. V lost 1 base, J lost 0 bases, and 16 bases lay in between. This CDR3 spans 19 amino acids. CDR1 and CDR2 (germline): LGHNA, YNFKEQ. In DNA, the CDR3 is TGTGCCAGCAGCCAAGTTTTCGAAGCTTCCCGCTCTGGGGCCAACGTCCTGACTTTC. Translated, it gives CASSQVFEASRSGANVLTF.

This rearrangement joins TRBV9 to TRBJ1-1; D gene ambiguous. V was clipped by 3 bases and J by 4 bases, with 10 bases between them. The CDR3 contains 13 residues. Per germline, CDR1 SGDLS and CDR2 YYNGEE. Here the CDR3 DNA reads TGTGCCAGCAGCGGGACGGCCTCCACTGAAGCTTTCTTT. Its translation: CASSGTASTEAFF.

In this sample, this clone turned up a few times. This rearrangement joins TRBV6-6 to TRBJ2-7, with D perhaps TRBD2 (6 bases). Germline loops: CDR1 MNHNY, CDR2 SVGAGI (reference sequence). Trimming removed 8 bases from V and 7 bases from J, with 21 bases in between. The CDR3 loop spans 14 amino acids. For the CDR3, the DNA is TGTGCCAGCCAACTGACTAGAGGGGTAAAAGAGCAGTACTTC. This encodes CASQLTRGVKEQYF.

J is TRBJ2-7 and V is TRBV7-9; 9 bases map to TRBD1. With V trimmed by 4 bases and J by 0 bases, 1 base remained unmatched. Looked up from germline, CDR1 is SEHNR and CDR2 is FQNEAQ (reference sequence). The CDR3 extends over 14 amino acids. The DNA of the CDR3 is TGTGCCAGCAGCTGGACAGGGGCCTCCTACGAGCAGTACTTC. As protein: CASSWTGASYEQYF.

The V and J genes are TRBV19 and TRBJ1-1; D not resolved. This CDR3 has 14 amino acids. V was pared by 7 bases and J by 0 bases, with 12 bases between. The germline V gene has CDR1 LNHDA and CDR2 SQIVND (reference sequence). The CDR3 region is CASTARRVNTEAFF. DNA for the CDR3: TGTGCCAGTACGGCCCGAAGGGTGAACACTGAAGCTTTCTTT.

The V and J genes are TRBV7-9 and TRBJ2-2; the D gene is possibly TRBD2 (5 bases). This CDR3 region has 15 residues. Looked up from germline, CDR1 is SEHNR and CDR2 is FQNEAQ (reference sequence). V lost 1 base and J 6 bases, leaving 12 bases between the germline ends. CDR3 nucleotides: TGTGCCAGCAGCTTAGTGTGGTGGCGGGCCGGGGAGCTGTTTTTT. The encoded protein is CASSLVWWRAGELFF.

This clone was found once. CDR3 in DNA: TGTGCCACCAGCAGAGACCGGAGCGGCTTTTGGAATGAGCAGTTCTTC. It encodes CATSRDRSGFWNEQFF. This chain uses TRBV15 with TRBJ2-1; a possible D gene is TRBD2 (5 bases). This CDR3 has 16 residues. CDR1 and CDR2 from the germline V gene are LNHNV and YYDKDF (reference sequence). Trimming removed 0 bases from V and 7 bases from J, with 16 bases in between.

The rearrangement joins TRBV19 to TRBJ2-2, with a weak D call TRBD2 (6 bases). The CDR3 consists of 15 residues. Trimming cost V 6 bases and J 5 bases, with 16 bases left between them. In germline, CDR1 is LNHDA, CDR2 SQIVND (reference sequence). CDR3 nucleotide sequence: TGTGCCAGTAGGCCAACGGGGGTACGTACCGGGGAGCTGTTTTTT. It specifies CASRPTGVRTGELFF.

This clone was detected only once. V and J are TRBV6-5 and TRBJ1-2, with 8 bases aligning to TRBD1. Germline lookup yields CDR1 MNHEY and CDR2 SVGAGI. The CDR3 runs 15 residues. The junction had 9 bases not matched to a gene; V was cut back by 0 bases and J by 9 bases. CDR3 nucleotides: TGTGCCAGCAGTTACTCGATCGACAGGGGCGCTAGCTACACCTTC. It codes for CASSYSIDRGASYTF.

CDR3 coding DNA: TGTGCCAGCAGCCCCATCCGTGACGGGGAGCTGTTTTTT. Amino acid sequence: CASSPIRDGELFF. V is TRBV27 and J is TRBJ2-2, with D uncertain. This CDR3 is built from 13 residues. The germline gives CDR1 MNHEY, CDR2 SMNVEV (reference sequence). V was clipped by 6 bases and J by 7 bases, with 12 bases between them.

This clone was found a few times. The rearrangement joins TRBV7-9 to TRBJ1-4; 10 bases align to TRBD1. The CDR3 sequence is 15 residues long. The germline V gene has CDR1 SEHNR and CDR2 FQNEAQ (reference sequence). With 4 bases clipped from V and 7 bases from J, the junction kept 6 bases outside the gene matches. The CDR3 DNA is TGTGCCAGCAGCTCCTCCGGGACAGGGGTTGAAAAACTGTTTTTT. This codes for CASSSSGTGVEKLFF. Combining the CDR3 with reference TRBV7-9 and TRBJ1-4 gives the whole variable domain DTGVSQNPRHKITKRGQNVTFRCDPISEHNRLYWYRQTLGQGPEFLTYFQNEAQLEKSRLLSDRFSAERPKGSFSTLEIQRTEQGDSAMYLCASSSSGTGVEKLFFGSGTQLSVL.

Concerning this clone: Distinct nucleotide sequences in the sample also encode this CDR3. The rearrangement links TRBV5-1 to TRBJ1-2; a possible D gene is TRBD1 (5 bases). The CDR3 contains 11 residues. V was pared by 5 bases and J by 8 bases, with 10 bases between. Per germline, CDR1 SGHRS and CDR2 YFSETQ. The CDR3 spells CASSSRGGYTF. The CDR3, as DNA: TGCGCCAGCAGTTCACGGGGGGGCTACACCTTC.

The V and J genes are TRBV11-2 and TRBJ2-1; D perhaps matches TRBD2 (5 bases). V was pared by 5 bases and J by 10 bases, with 21 bases between. The CDR3 covers 15 residues. Germline V gene sequence: CDR1 SGHAT, CDR2 FQNNGV. CDR3 nucleotide sequence: TGTGCCAGCAGCCCCCAGACGGAATCTCAGCGGGAGCAGTTCTTC. The encoded protein is CASSPQTESQREQFF.